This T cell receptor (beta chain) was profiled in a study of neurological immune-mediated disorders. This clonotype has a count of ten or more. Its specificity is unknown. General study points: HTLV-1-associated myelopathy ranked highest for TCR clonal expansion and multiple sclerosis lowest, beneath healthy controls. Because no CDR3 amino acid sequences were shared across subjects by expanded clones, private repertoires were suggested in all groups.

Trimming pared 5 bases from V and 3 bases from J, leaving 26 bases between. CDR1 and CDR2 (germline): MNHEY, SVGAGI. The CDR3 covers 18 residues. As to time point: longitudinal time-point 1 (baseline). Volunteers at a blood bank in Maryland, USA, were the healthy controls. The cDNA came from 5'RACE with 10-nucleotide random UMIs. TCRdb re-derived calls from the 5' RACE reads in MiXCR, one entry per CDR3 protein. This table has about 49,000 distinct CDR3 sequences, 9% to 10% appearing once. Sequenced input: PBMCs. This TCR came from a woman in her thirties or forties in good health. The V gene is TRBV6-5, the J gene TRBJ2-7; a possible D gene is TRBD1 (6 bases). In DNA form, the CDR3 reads TGTGCCAGCAGTCCCCGAACGCCGACAGGCTCGGGACACTACGAGCAGTACTTC. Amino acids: CASSPRTPTGSGHYEQYF.